This TCR beta chain is from a study of cytomegalovirus exposure and HLA in healthy donors. Overall study results and limits: According to an earlier analysis, most TCR beta V segments yielded productive rearrangements about 87% or about 30% of the time. A list of more than 150 TCR beta chains associated with cytomegalovirus was given.

Regarding this clone: Its specificity is not known.

This PCR relied on a set of 60 Vbeta primers and 13 Jbeta primers. Method: immunoSEQ multiplex PCR; TCRdb's copy keeps in-frame clones and lacks some. This sample yields some 120,000 clones, of which about a sixth are seen a single time; about 3.1% belongs to the top ten. There are 17 residues in the CDR3. From germline, CDR1 is SGHNT and CDR2 YENEEA. V gave up 0 bases and J gave up 4 bases, with 17 bases separating them. This chain links TRBV11-3 with TRBJ2-3, with D tentatively TRBD1 (6 bases). The sequenced sample was PBMCs. The TCR was taken from a female donor in good health and CMV-seropositive. CDR3 in amino acids: CASSLEMVQGTSDTQYF. The CDR3 DNA sequence: TGTGCCAGCAGCTTAGAAATGGTGCAGGGGACGTCAGATACGCAGTATTTT.